This T cell receptor beta chain was found in a study of T cell repertoires in cytomegalovirus infection. Study-wide results and limits: Totalled public TCR beta family frequency picked out people who carried CMV plus the relevant HLA. In two of eight donors, the top clonotype was HLA-C-restricted CMV-specific.

Each CDR3 protein is one row after TCRdb ran MiXCR on the reads. This sample has approximately 470,000 distinct CDR3 sequences, with roughly 46% found just once. This clonotype appeared a few times. The antigen is undetermined. V lost 6 bases to trimming and J lost 5 bases; unmatched junction nucleotides: 7. The CDR3 is 15 residues long. Specimen: cultured PBMCs, collected from culture after CMV antigen stimulation. The clonotype was recovered from a human donor in good health (CMV status not recorded). Some clones in this sample may be carry-over from other donors' samples. The V gene is TRBV12-3 or TRBV12-4, the J gene TRBJ2-2; 9 nucleotides align to TRBD1. CDR3 bases: TGTGCCAGCAGAACCCGGGACAGGGTTACCGGGGAGCTGTTTTTT. Translating it yields CASRTRDRVTGELFF.